This T cell receptor (beta chain) was identified during a study of shared clonotypes between healthy human individuals. Study-wide results and caveats: In several donors, around 5% of naive CD4 clonotypes appeared in common.

TCRdb's table, derived via immunoSEQ multiplex PCR, lists solely in-frame clones and lacks some. Of some 1 million clones listed, 65% to 80% were seen once; the top ten hold 1.2% to 1.5%. Researchers partitioned CD4+ cells into CD45RA+ naive and CD45RA-negative memory subsets. Remarks on this clone: The target antigen is unknown.

The V gene's germline CDR1 is MNHNS and CDR2 SASEGT. Trimming cost V 3 bases and J 7 bases; bases outside gene matches: 6. The CDR3 has 15 amino acids. Sequencing was done on a sample of memory CD4+ T cells sorted from blood. Described subset: CD45RA-negative fraction. This chain links TRBV6-1 with TRBJ1-6, with 7 bases identical to TRBD1. The origin of this receptor is a man younger than 35 in good health. The CDR3 DNA is TGTGCCAGCAGTGATCCAGGGGGAAGGAATTCACCCCTCCACTTT. It codes for CASSDPGGRNSPLHF.